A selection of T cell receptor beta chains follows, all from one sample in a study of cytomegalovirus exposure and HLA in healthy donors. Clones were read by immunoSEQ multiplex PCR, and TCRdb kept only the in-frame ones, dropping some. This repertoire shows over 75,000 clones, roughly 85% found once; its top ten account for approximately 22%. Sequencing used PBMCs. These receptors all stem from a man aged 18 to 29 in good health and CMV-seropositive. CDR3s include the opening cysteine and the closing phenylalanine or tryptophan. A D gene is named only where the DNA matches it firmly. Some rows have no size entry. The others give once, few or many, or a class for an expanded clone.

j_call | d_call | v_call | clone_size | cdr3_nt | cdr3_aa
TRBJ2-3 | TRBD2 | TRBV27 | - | TGTGCCAGCAGTTTAGGTCTAGCGGGAGGCACAGATACGCAGTATTTT | CASSLGLAGGTDTQYF
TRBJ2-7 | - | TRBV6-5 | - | TGTGCCAGCAGTTACTCCACAGGGAGCTCCTACGAGCAGTACTTC | CASSYSTGSSYEQYF
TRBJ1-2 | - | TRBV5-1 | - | TGCGCCAGCAGCTCATCTAGTAACTATGGCTACACCTTC | CASSSSSNYGYTF
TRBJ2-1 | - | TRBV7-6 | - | TGTGCCAGCAGCTTAAGTAGAGGCCCTTACAATGAGCAGTTCTTC | CASSLSRGPYNEQFF
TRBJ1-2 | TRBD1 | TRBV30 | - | TGTGCCTCCCCGGACAGGGGGGAGGGCTACACCTTC | CASPDRGEGYTF
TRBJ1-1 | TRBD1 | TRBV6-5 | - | TGTGCCAGCTTCAAACGGGGGACAGGGAGAGCTTTCTTT | CASFKRGTGRAFF
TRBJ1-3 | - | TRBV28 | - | TGTGCCAGCAGGGACAGCTCTGGAAACACCATATATTTT | CASRDSSGNTIYF
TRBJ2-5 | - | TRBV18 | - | TGTGCCAGCTCACCACGGGGGCAGCAAGAGACCCAGTACTTC | CASSPRGQQETQYF
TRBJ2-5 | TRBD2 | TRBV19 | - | TGTGCCAGTAGTGCCGGGACTAGCGTGGAGACCCAGTACTTC | CASSAGTSVETQYF
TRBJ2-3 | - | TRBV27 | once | TGTGCCAGCAGTCCCTACAGGGCTTCGGAGACAGATACGCAGTATTTT | CASSPYRASETDTQYF
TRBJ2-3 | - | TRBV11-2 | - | TGTGCCAGCTCAAAGGTGCCGCTAGCGACTATCACAGATACGCAGTATTTT | CASSKVPLATITDTQYF
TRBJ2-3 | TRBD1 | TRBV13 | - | TGTGCCAGCAGCCGAGACAGGGGGAGCACAGATACGCAGTATTTT | CASSRDRGSTDTQYF
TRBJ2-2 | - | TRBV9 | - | TGTGCCAGCAGCGTAGCTCCGGGGGTCGGGGAGCTGTTTTTT | CASSVAPGVGELFF
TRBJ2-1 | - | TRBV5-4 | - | TGTGCCAGCAGCCCCGGGAGAAACTCCTACAATGAGCAGTTCTTC | CASSPGRNSYNEQFF
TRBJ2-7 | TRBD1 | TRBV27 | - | TGTGCCAGCAGTCAAAAGACAGGGGTCTACGAGCAGTACTTC | CASSQKTGVYEQYF
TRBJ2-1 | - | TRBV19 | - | TGTGCCAGTAGTATAGTTCTTGGACATAATGAGCAGTTCTTC | CASSIVLGHNEQFF
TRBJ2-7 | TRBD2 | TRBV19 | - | TGTGCCAGTACTCGGACTAGCGGGAGTGACTACGAGCAGTACTTC | CASTRTSGSDYEQYF
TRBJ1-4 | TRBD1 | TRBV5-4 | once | TGTGCCAGCAGCCCCTGGACAGGACCGGGGGACCACATTTTT | CASSPWTGPGDHIF
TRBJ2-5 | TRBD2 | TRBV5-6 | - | TGTGCCAGCAGCAGGTTACTAGCGTTTATGGAGACCCAGTACTTC | CASSRLLAFMETQYF
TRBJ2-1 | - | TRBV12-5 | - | TGTGCTAGTGCCGCGGGGCTCCCCCCGCTCCGGTGCTTCTTC | CASAAGLPPLRCFF
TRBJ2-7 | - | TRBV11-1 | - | TGTGCCAGCAGCTCTCTCTACGAGCAGTACTTC | CASSSLYEQYF
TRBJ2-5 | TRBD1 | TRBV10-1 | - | TGCGCCAGCAGTACGGACAGGGAAGGAGCAGAGACCCAGTACTTC | CASSTDREGAETQYF
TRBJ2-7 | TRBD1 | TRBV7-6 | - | TGTGCCAGCAGCTCGACAGGGCCTGATTCCTACGAGCAGTACTTC | CASSSTGPDSYEQYF
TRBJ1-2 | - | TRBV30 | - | TGTGCCTGGGAGTCCCTTAACTATGGCTACACCTTC | CAWESLNYGYTF
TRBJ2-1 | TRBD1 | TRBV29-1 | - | TGCAGCGCTACTCCGGGACAGGGGAGCACTGAGCAGTTCTTC | CSATPGQGSTEQFF
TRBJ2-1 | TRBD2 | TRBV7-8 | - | TGTGCCAGCAGCTTACACCTGAGGGGCGGGAGGGCCGTAAATGAGCAGTTCTTC | CASSLHLRGGRAVNEQFF
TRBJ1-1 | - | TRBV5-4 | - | TGTGCCAGCAGCAGCGACAGCTCGAACACTGAAGCTTTCTTT | CASSSDSSNTEAFF
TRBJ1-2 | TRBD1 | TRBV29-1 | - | TGCAGCGTTGAGCGCCAGGGGGCGAATCCTGGCTACACCTTC | CSVERQGANPGYTF
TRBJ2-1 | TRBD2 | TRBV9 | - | TGTGCCAGCGGGGAGGGAGGGTACAATGAGCAGTTCTTC | CASGEGGYNEQFF
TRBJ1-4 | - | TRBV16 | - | TGTGCCAGCAGCCAATCGCCCAGGTCTCATGATGAAAAACTGTTTTTT | CASSQSPRSHDEKLFF
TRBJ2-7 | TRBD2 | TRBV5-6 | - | TGTGCCAGCAGCCGAAGACTAGCGGGGATCTACGAGCAGTACTTC | CASSRRLAGIYEQYF
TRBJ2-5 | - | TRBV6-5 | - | TGTGCCAGCAGTTACTCGGGGGCGGAAGAGACCCAGTACTTC | CASSYSGAEETQYF
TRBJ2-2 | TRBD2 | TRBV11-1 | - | TGTGCCAGCAGCTTTGGCGGACTAGCGGGAGTGGGCGGGGAGCTGTTTTTT | CASSFGGLAGVGGELFF
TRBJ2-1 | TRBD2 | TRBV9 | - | TGTGCCAGCAGCGTAGGTAATAGCGGGAGGTACAATGAGCAGTTCTTC | CASSVGNSGRYNEQFF
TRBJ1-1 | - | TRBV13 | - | TGTGCCAGCATTGCGACGGCAGGGAGGGACACTGAAGCTTTCTTT | CASIATAGRDTEAFF
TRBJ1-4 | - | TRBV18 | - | TGTGCCAGCTCACCCGGGGAACGGGAAAAACTGTTTTTT | CASSPGEREKLFF
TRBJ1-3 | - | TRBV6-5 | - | TGTGCCAGCAGTTTTGACAGCTCTGGAAACACCATATATTTT | CASSFDSSGNTIYF
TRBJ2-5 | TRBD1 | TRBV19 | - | TGTGCCAGTGCGGACAGGCAAGAGACCCAGTACTTC | CASADRQETQYF
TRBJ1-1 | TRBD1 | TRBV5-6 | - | TGTGCCAGCAGCCCGTCTGGAAGGACAGGGGGCCTGTTGAACACTGAAGCTTTCTTT | CASSPSGRTGGLLNTEAFF
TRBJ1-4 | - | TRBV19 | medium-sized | TGTGCCAGTAGTTCCCGGGGGGGTAGTGGTGAAAAACTGTTTTTT | CASSSRGGSGEKLFF
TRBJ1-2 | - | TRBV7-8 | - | TGTGCCAGCAGCTTATACCCGGGGAGAAACTATGGCTACACCTTC | CASSLYPGRNYGYTF